The 30 T cell receptor beta chains reported below all come from one sample, sequenced in a study of cytomegalovirus exposure and HLA in healthy donors. With 60 Vbeta and 13 Jbeta primers, the PCR was carried out. Repertoires were generated with immunoSEQ multiplex PCR, while TCRdb's copy carries only in-frame clones and drops some. The sample lists roughly 200,000 clones; around 86% were seen once. Sequenced: PBMCs. The receptor set was obtained from a middle-aged woman in good health and CMV-seronegative.

This clone came up a few times. The rearrangement links TRBV30 to TRBJ2-7; D uncertain. Germline CDR1 reads GTSNPN; CDR2 reads SVGIG (reference sequence). CDR3 length: 11 residues. The CDR3 here is CAFSPGYEQYF. CDR3 in DNA: TGTGCTTTTAGTCCGGGTTACGAGCAGTACTTC.

V is TRBV11-2 and J is TRBJ2-7; no firm D call. V was trimmed by 6 bases and J by 7 bases, leaving 7 bases between them. The CDR3 runs to 10 residues. Per the germline V gene, CDR1 is SGHAT and CDR2 is FQNNGV. CDR3 nucleotides: TGTGCCAGCAGGGGCCTTGAGCAGTACTTC. This encodes CASRGLEQYF.

V gene TRBV30 combines with J gene TRBJ1-4; D not certain. Germline values: CDR1 GTSNPN, CDR2 SVGIG (reference sequence). There are 14 residues in the CDR3. Trimming took off 3 bases at V and 0 bases at J, with 8 bases between the two ends. This chain's CDR3 is CAWSRAPTNEKLFF. In DNA, the CDR3 is TGTGCCTGGAGCCGTGCGCCAACTAATGAAAAACTGTTTTTT.

The rearrangement joins TRBV6-1 to TRBJ2-3; the D is unclear. Trimming pared 3 bases from V and 4 bases from J, leaving 5 bases between. Germline lookup yields CDR1 MNHNS and CDR2 SASEGT. This CDR3 is built from 12 residues. CDR3 nucleotides: TGTGCCAGCAGTGATCATCCAGATACGCAGTATTTT. It encodes CASSDHPDTQYF.

The rearrangement uses TRBV9 and TRBJ2-4, with TRBD2 identical over 9 bases. Looked up from germline, CDR1 is SGDLS and CDR2 is YYNGEE. This CDR3 has 18 amino acids. V trimming: 3 bases; J trimming: 9 bases; junction bases outside the gene matches: 19. Here the CDR3 reads CASSAREGVFRISSIQYF. Written as DNA, the CDR3 is TGTGCCAGCAGCGCGCGGGAGGGTGTATTTCGAATATCGAGCATTCAGTACTTC. The variable domain in full, completed from reference TRBV9 and TRBJ2-4, reads DSGVTQTPKHLITATGQRVTLRCSPRSGDLSVYWYQQSLDQGLQFLIQYYNGEERAKGNILERFSAQQFPDLHSELNLSSLELGDSALYFCASSAREGVFRISSIQYFGAGTRLSVL.

The chain's CDR3 is CASSFLDRDTEAFF. CDR3 in DNA: TGTGCCAGCAGTTTCTTGGACAGGGACACTGAAGCTTTCTTT. The rearrangement joins TRBV28 to TRBJ1-1; 8 bases are a match to TRBD1. CDR1 MDHEN and CDR2 SYDVKM come from the germline V gene. V was pared by 3 bases and J by 3 bases, with 3 bases of the junction left unmatched. This CDR3 comprises 14 residues.

The V call is TRBV19, the J call TRBJ2-7; TRBD2 is a possible D gene (5 bases). The V end was cut by 7 bases, the J end by 6 bases, with 16 bases between. This CDR3 region has 13 residues. Germline CDR1 is LNHDA and CDR2 is SQIVND (reference sequence). In nucleotides, the CDR3 is TGTGCCAGTAATCGGGGTGTAGGTGGCGAGCAGTACTTC. Protein: CASNRGVGGEQYF.

The chain links TRBV6-1 to TRBJ1-1, with D unclear. The V end was cut by 6 bases, the J end by 2 bases, with 7 bases between. Germline values: CDR1 MNHNS, CDR2 SASEGT. This CDR3 is 12 amino acids long. In nucleotides, the CDR3 is TGTGCCAGCAGCCGCTATAACACTGAAGCTTTCTTT. It translates to CASSRYNTEAFF.

The V call is TRBV27, the J call TRBJ2-7; 7 nucleotides line up with TRBD2. V lost 6 bases to trimming and J lost 2 bases; unmatched junction nucleotides: 7. There are 14 residues in the CDR3. The germline CDR1 and CDR2 sequences are MNHEY and SMNVEV (reference sequence). The CDR3 spells CASSWSGGTYEQYF. CDR3 sequence (DNA): TGTGCCAGCAGCTGGTCGGGGGGTACCTACGAGCAGTACTTC.

Regarding this clone: At one of its ends the junction is not consistent with the germline gene, which may arise from a read error. This chain connects TRBV7-9 to TRBJ1-1; D not resolved. This CDR3 has 11 amino acids. Germline values: CDR1 SEHNR, CDR2 FQNEAQ (reference sequence). CDR3 DNA: TGTGCCAGCAGTTTAGACTTTGAAGCTTTCTTT. Translated: CASSLDFEAFF.

Only a few counts were recorded for this clone. V usage is TRBV7-7 and J usage is TRBJ2-5, with a weak D call TRBD1 (6 bases). With 5 bases removed from V and 1 base from J, the gap between germline ends came to 8 bases. The germline CDR1 and CDR2 sequences are SSHAT and FNYEAQ (reference sequence). The CDR3 is 13 residues long. For the CDR3, the DNA is TGTGCCAGCAGCCCGGACAGCCAAGAGACCCAGTACTTC. This encodes CASSPDSQETQYF.

V and J are TRBV5-4 and TRBJ1-4; D might be TRBD1 (6 bases). Germline CDR1 and CDR2: SGHNT and YYREEE (reference sequence). The CDR3 runs to 16 residues. Trimming removed 4 bases from V and 1 base from J, with 14 bases in between. In nucleotides, the CDR3 is TGTGCCAGCAGCCGGACAGCGGGGGGAACTAATGAAAAACTGTTTTTT. This translates into CASSRTAGGTNEKLFF.

The gene calls are TRBV7-3 and TRBJ1-1; D call uncertain. The CDR3 runs 13 residues. CDR1 is SGHTA and CDR2 is FQGTGA in the germline V gene. Trimming removed 5 bases at V and 1 base at J, with 8 bases between. The CDR3 DNA reads TGTGCCAGCAGCGCCCACTCGAACACTGAAGCTTTCTTT. This sequence encodes CASSAHSNTEAFF.

The chain recombines TRBV27 with TRBJ2-7, with D perhaps matching TRBD1 (6 bases). The germline CDR1 and CDR2 sequences are MNHEY and SMNVEV (reference sequence). Deletions cut 6 bases from V and 5 bases from J, with 14 bases between. The CDR3 sequence is 13 residues long. In nucleotides, the CDR3 is TGTGCCAGCAGGACAGGAAATCCTAACGAGCAGTACTTC. Its translation: CASRTGNPNEQYF.

V is TRBV11-2 and J is TRBJ2-5; TRBD2 matches at 9 bases. The CDR3 length is 16 residues. Germline trimming cut 2 bases from V and 4 bases from J; bases unmatched to any gene: 8. Germline loops: CDR1 SGHAT, CDR2 FQNNGV. The CDR3 bases are TGTGCCAGCAGCTTAATGCTAGCGGGATTAGCAGAGACCCAGTACTTC. This encodes CASSLMLAGLAETQYF. The full variable domain, rest sourced from reference TRBV11-2 and TRBJ2-5, is EAGVAQSPRYKIIEKRQSVAFWCNPISGHATLYWYQQILGQGPKLLIQFQNNGVVDDSQLPKDRFSAERLKGVDSTLKIQPAKLEDSAVYLCASSLMLAGLAETQYFGPGTRLLVL.

V is TRBV19 and J is TRBJ1-3; TRBD1 aligns across 7 bases. The ends lost 8 bases at V and 1 base at J; junction bases unmatched: 5. In germline, CDR1 is LNHDA, CDR2 SQIVND (reference sequence). There are 14 residues in the CDR3. The CDR3 region has the DNA TGTGCCAGTCGACAGGGCATTTCTGGAAACACCATATATTTT. It translates to CASRQGISGNTIYF.

The sample holds a few counts of this clone. This rearrangement joins TRBV5-1 to TRBJ2-3, with 7 bases that match TRBD1. CDR1 is SGHRS and CDR2 is YFSETQ in the germline V gene. This CDR3 contains 14 residues. J gave up 7 bases and V 1 base, and 6 bases lay outside the gene matches. The CDR3 nucleotides are TGCGCCAGCAGCTTGACAGGGGAAGTTTATACGCAGTATTTT. It is translated as CASSLTGEVYTQYF.

J is TRBJ2-1 and V is TRBV5-1; D is possibly TRBD2 (5 bases). The CDR3 has 15 amino acids. Trimming left V 2 bases short and J 1 base short, with 10 bases between. Germline loops: CDR1 SGHRS, CDR2 YFSETQ. Written as DNA, the CDR3 is TGCGCCAGCAGCTTTACGGGAACTTCCTACAATGAGCAGTTCTTC. Its translation is CASSFTGTSYNEQFF.

The chain has TRBV18 and TRBJ1-4; TRBD1 matches at 8 bases. CDR1 and CDR2 from the germline V gene are KGHSH and LQKENI. The junction had 6 bases not matched to a gene; V was cut back by 6 bases and J by 0 bases. The CDR3 loop spans 16 amino acids. The CDR3 sequence: CASSSGTGATNEKLFF. CDR3 nucleotides: TGTGCCAGCTCGTCCGGGACAGGTGCAACTAATGAAAAACTGTTTTTT.

The gene calls are TRBV19 and TRBJ1-5; 11 nucleotides agree with TRBD1. V shed 4 bases and J 5 bases; nucleotides not matched to a gene: 10. This CDR3 contains 17 residues. CDR1 LNHDA and CDR2 SQIVND come from the germline V gene (reference sequence). The CDR3 spells CASSKGLGQGAYQPQHF. The CDR3 DNA reads as TGTGCCAGTAGTAAAGGCCTCGGACAGGGGGCCTATCAGCCCCAGCATTTT. The entire variable domain, with the rest obtained from reference TRBV19 and TRBJ1-5, is as follows: DGGITQSPKYLFRKEGQNVTLSCEQNLNHDAMYWYRQDPGQGLRLIYYSQIVNDFQKGDIAEGYSVSREKKESFPLTVTSAQKNPTAFYLCASSKGLGQGAYQPQHFGDGTRLSIL.

The J gene is TRBJ2-5, the V gene TRBV5-1; no firm D call. The closer fit of TRBJ2-7 to the DNA end suggests the J call may be wrong. The CDR3 is made up of 13 amino acids. CDR1 is SGHRS and CDR2 is YFSETQ in the germline V gene. CDR3 nucleotide sequence: TGCGCCAGCAGCTTGGACACCTACTACGAGCAGTACTTC. It encodes CASSLDTYYEQYF.

This sequence joins TRBV5-1 and TRBJ2-7, with 11 positions matching TRBD1. V was clipped by 4 bases and J by 5 bases; unmatched bases: 5. The CDR3 runs to 14 residues. Germline values: CDR1 SGHRS, CDR2 YFSETQ. The CDR3 here is CASSTGQGADEQYF. DNA of the CDR3: TGCGCCAGCAGCACTGGACAGGGGGCGGACGAGCAGTACTTC.

The chain employs TRBV18 and TRBJ2-6, with 8 bases that match TRBD1. This CDR3 is built from 17 residues. Germline V lookup: CDR1 KGHSH, CDR2 LQKENI. With 6 bases clipped from V and 0 bases from J, the junction kept 7 bases outside the gene matches. CDR3 loop: CASSARTGTSGANVLTF. The CDR3 nucleotides are TGTGCCAGCTCCGCCCGGACAGGGACCTCTGGGGCCAACGTCCTGACTTTC.

This clone has a handful of counts. The chain is built from TRBV4-1 and TRBJ1-4; D is unresolved. The germline V gene has CDR1 MGHRA and CDR2 YSYEKL. The CDR3 is 17 residues long. Trimming removed 0 bases from V and 5 bases from J, with 16 bases in between. DNA for the CDR3: TGCGCCAGCAGCCAAGACGTGAGCGTAAAGGTCAATGAAAAACTGTTTTTT. The encoded protein is CASSQDVSVKVNEKLFF.

The chain recombines TRBV5-1 with TRBJ1-4; D perhaps matches TRBD1 (5 bases). Trimming left V 0 bases short and J 6 bases short, with 15 bases between. Germline CDR1 and CDR2: SGHRS and YFSETQ. The CDR3 is 16 residues long. The CDR3, as DNA: TGCGCCAGCAGCTTGGAAGTGGGAGGGGAAGATGAAAAACTGTTTTTT. This gives the protein CASSLEVGGEDEKLFF. Variable domain in full (rest from reference TRBV5-1 and TRBJ1-4): KAGVTQTPRYLIKTRGQQVTLSCSPISGHRSVSWYQQTPGQGLQFLFEYFSETQRNKGNFPGRFSGRQFSNSRSEMNVSTLELGDSALYLCASSLEVGGEDEKLFFGSGTQLSVL.

Concerning this clone itself: Other DNA variants within this sample encode the same CDR3. The V gene is TRBV18, the J gene TRBJ1-1; 7 nucleotides line up with TRBD1. V was pared by 4 bases and J by 6 bases, with 5 bases of the junction left unmatched. There are 13 residues in the CDR3. The V gene's germline CDR1 is KGHSH and CDR2 LQKENI. CDR3 protein: CASSRDRVAEAFF. The CDR3 DNA reads as TGTGCCAGCTCACGGGACAGAGTCGCTGAAGCTTTCTTT. Based on the CDR3 plus reference TRBV18 and TRBJ1-1, the full variable domain is NAGVMQNPRHLVRRRGQEARLRCSPMKGHSHVYWYRQLPEEGLKFMVYLQKENIIDESGMPKERFSAEFPKEGPSILRIQQVVRGDSAAYFCASSRDRVAEAFFGQGTRLTVV.

The chain links TRBV5-1 to TRBJ2-7; D is ambiguous. The germline V gene has CDR1 SGHRS and CDR2 YFSETQ. This CDR3 region has 14 residues. The germline V and J ends were trimmed by 5 bases and 0 bases, with 12 bases remaining between them. In DNA, the CDR3 is TGCGCCAGCAGGTCTGCATTGAGCTCCTACGAGCAGTACTTC. As protein: CASRSALSSYEQYF. The full variable domain, in which reference TRBV5-1 and TRBJ2-7 provide the parts outside the CDR3, is KAGVTQTPRYLIKTRGQQVTLSCSPISGHRSVSWYQQTPGQGLQFLFEYFSETQRNKGNFPGRFSGRQFSNSRSEMNVSTLELGDSALYLCASRSALSSYEQYFGPGTRLTVT.

The chain is built from TRBV7-9 and TRBJ1-4; the match to TRBD1 covers 7 bases. J gave up 6 bases and V 1 base, and 8 bases lay outside the gene matches. Per germline, CDR1 SEHNR and CDR2 FQNEAQ (reference sequence). This CDR3 is 16 amino acids long. The CDR3 reads CASSLVWSQGDEKLFF. The DNA for the CDR3 is TGTGCCAGCAGCTTAGTTTGGTCTCAGGGGGATGAAAAACTGTTTTTT.

V and J are TRBV2 and TRBJ2-5; 8 positions match TRBD2. The CDR3 is 16 residues long. Trimming took 7 bases from V and 3 from J; bases not matched to a gene: 13. Germline CDR1 and CDR2: SNHLY and FYNNEI. The CDR3 protein is CASILQTSAPEETQYF. In DNA form, the CDR3 reads TGTGCCAGCATCCTGCAGACTAGCGCTCCCGAAGAGACCCAGTACTTC. The complete variable domain, with remaining parts taken from reference TRBV2 and TRBJ2-5, reads EPEVTQTPSHQVTQMGQEVILRCVPISNHLYFYWYRQILGQKVEFLVSFYNNEISEKSEIFDDQFSVERPDGSNFTLKIRSTKLEDSAMYFCASILQTSAPEETQYFGPGTRLLVL.

The chain recombines TRBV5-4 with TRBJ2-1; 7 bases are a match to TRBD2. The CDR3 contains 14 residues. Trimming removed 5 bases from V and 3 bases from J; junction bases left unmatched: 5. Germline CDR1 reads SGHNT; CDR2 reads YYREEE (reference sequence). CDR3 sequence reads: CASSRAGLYNEQFF. For the CDR3, the DNA is TGTGCCAGCAGTCGAGCGGGACTCTACAATGAGCAGTTCTTC.